The sequence of this TCR beta chain was determined in a study of spatial heterogeneity in lung cancer. Stated time point: sample taken at primary tumor resection. Whole RNA was taken from tumor, nontumor lung or frozen PBMC; it was then sequenced unsorted. The V and J ends lost 0 bases and 7 bases respectively, with 13 bases between them. CDR1 DFQATT and CDR2 SNEGSKA come from the germline V gene (reference sequence). The CDR3 runs to 14 residues. At least ten counts were recorded for this clonotype. TCRdb itself ran the 5' RACE reads through MiXCR, one entry per CDR3 protein. The table records 20,000 to 25,000 distinct CDR3 sequences, roughly 6.9% of them present only once.

The receptor's source is a male donor with early-stage non-small cell lung cancer. Specimen: PBMCs, collected at surgery. The rearrangement joins TRBV20-1 to TRBJ2-4; D not certain. CDR3 bases: TGCAGTGCTAGAGATTCCGCGTTTATGAACATTCAGTACTTC. Translated, it gives CSARDSAFMNIQYF.